A single T cell receptor (beta chain) is shown here with its context. Antigen: not known. CDR1 and CDR2 from the germline V gene are ENHRY and SYGVKD. This CDR3 is 15 amino acids long. J was trimmed by 0 bases and V by 6 bases; bases with no gene match: 6. The entry originates in a study of shared clonotypes between healthy human individuals. Findings and limits, study-wide: Having only a few donors restricted how much genetic and exposure-history diversity was captured. Unshared clonotypes carried lower generation probabilities than those common to all four donors. Compared with memory subsets, naive subsets generally had larger estimated richness.

Methods used by the authors: As immunoSEQ supplied junction-only sequences (without quality scores), filtering differed. Generated by immunoSEQ multiplex PCR, the TCRdb table keeps only in-frame clones and is missing some. The V and J calls and clone size are taken from that table; D and trimming were inferred from the DNA. The table includes approximately 1.5 million clones, around 98% detected once. The sample taken for sequencing was naive CD4+ T cells sorted from blood. The subset: CD45RA+ positively selected. This sequence joins TRBV10-3 and TRBJ2-7; the match to TRBD2 covers 9 bases. This clonotype was sampled from a man aged 30-40 years in good health. CDR3 sequence: CAIRDGGRASYEQYF. CDR3 sequence (DNA): TGTGCCATCAGAGACGGCGGGAGGGCCTCCTACGAGCAGTACTTC.